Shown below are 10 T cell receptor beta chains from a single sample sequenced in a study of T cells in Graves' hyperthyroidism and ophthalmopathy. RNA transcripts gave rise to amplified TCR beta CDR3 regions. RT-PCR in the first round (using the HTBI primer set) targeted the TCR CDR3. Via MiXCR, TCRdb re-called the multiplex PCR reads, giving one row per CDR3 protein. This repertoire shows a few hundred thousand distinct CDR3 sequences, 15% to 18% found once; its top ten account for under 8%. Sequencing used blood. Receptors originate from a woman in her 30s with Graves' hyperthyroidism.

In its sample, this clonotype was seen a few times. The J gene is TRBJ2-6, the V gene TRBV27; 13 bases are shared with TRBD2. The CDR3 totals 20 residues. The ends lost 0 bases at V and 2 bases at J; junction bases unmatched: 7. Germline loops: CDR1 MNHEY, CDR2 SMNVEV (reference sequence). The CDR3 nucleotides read TGTGCCAGCAGTTTATCCCCGGGACTAGCGGGATTGGCTGGGGCCAACGTCCTGACTTTC. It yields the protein CASSLSPGLAGLAGANVLTF.

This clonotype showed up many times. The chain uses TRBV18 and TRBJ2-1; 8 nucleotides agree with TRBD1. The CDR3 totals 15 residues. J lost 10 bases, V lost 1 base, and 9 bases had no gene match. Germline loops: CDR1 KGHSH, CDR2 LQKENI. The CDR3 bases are TGTGCCAGCTCACCACTTGGGACAGGCACCGTGGAGCAGTTCTTC. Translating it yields CASSPLGTGTVEQFF.

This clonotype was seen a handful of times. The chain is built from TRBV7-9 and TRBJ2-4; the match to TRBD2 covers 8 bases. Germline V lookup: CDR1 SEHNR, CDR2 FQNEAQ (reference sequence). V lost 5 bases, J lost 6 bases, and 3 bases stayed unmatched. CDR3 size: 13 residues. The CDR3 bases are TGTGCCAGCAGCAATCTAGCGGGAAACATTCAGTACTTC. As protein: CASSNLAGNIQYF.

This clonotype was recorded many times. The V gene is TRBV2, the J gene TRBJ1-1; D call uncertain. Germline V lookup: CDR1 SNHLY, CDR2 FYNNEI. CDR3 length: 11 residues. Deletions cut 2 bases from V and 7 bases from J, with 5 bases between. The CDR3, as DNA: TGTGCCAGCAGTGAATATGGTGAAGCTTTCTTT. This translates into CASSEYGEAFF.

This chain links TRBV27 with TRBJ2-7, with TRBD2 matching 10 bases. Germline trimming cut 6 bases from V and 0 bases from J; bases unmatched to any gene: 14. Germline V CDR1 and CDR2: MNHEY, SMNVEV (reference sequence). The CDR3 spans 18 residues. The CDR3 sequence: CASSPGLAGVGISYEQYF. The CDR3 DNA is TGTGCCAGCAGCCCGGGCCTAGCGGGAGTTGGGATCTCCTACGAGCAGTACTTC.

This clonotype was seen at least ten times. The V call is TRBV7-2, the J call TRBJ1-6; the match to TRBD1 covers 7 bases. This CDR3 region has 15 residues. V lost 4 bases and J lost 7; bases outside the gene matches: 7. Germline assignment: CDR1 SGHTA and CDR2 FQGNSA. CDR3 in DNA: TGTGCCAGCAGCTACGACAGGGTCTTGAATTCACCCCTCCACTTT. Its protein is CASSYDRVLNSPLHF.

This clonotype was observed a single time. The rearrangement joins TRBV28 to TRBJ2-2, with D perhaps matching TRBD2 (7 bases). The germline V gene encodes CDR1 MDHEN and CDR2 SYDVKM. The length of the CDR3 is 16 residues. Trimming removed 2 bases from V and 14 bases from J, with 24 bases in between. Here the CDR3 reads CASSLATGGGRGALFF. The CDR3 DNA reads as TGTGCCAGCAGTTTAGCAACCGGCGGGGGCAGGGGAGCACTGTTTTTT. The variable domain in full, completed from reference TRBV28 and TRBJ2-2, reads DVKVTQSSRYLVKRTGEKVFLECVQDMDHENMFWYRQDPGLGLRLIYFSYDVKMKEKGDIPEGYSVSREKKERFSLILESASTNQTSMYLCASSLATGGGRGALFFGEGSRLTVL.

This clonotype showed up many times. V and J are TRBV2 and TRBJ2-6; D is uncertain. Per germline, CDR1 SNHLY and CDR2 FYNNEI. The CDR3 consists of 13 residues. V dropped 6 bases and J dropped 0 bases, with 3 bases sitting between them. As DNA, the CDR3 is TGTGCCAGCAGGTTCTCTGGGGCCAACGTCCTGACTTTC. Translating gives CASRFSGANVLTF.

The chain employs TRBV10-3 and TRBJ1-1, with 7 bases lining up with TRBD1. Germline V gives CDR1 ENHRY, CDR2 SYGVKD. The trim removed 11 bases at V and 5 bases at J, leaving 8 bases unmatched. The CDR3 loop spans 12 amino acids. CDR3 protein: CASRGGQTEAFF. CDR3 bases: TGTGCCTCCAGGGGGGGACAGACTGAAGCTTTCTTT.

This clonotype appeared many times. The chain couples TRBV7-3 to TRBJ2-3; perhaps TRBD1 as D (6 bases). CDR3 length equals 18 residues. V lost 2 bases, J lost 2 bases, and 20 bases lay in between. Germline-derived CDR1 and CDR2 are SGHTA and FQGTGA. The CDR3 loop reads CASSLGLFSDRYTDTQYF. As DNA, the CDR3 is TGTGCCAGCAGCTTAGGTTTATTTTCGGACAGATACACAGATACGCAGTATTTT.